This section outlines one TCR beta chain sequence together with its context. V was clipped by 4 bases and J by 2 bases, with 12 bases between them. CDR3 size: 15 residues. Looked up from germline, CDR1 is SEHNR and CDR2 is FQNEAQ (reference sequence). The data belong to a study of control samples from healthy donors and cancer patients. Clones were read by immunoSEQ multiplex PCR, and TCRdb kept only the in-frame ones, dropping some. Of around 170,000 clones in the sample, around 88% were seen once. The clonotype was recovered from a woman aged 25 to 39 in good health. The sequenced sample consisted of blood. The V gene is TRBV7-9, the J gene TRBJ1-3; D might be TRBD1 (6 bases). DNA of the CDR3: TGTGCCAGCAGCTCAGGGGCTTCCGCTGGAAACACCATATATTTT. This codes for CASSSGASAGNTIYF.